Listed here are 8 T cell receptor beta chains from one sample, sequenced in a study of shared clonotypes between healthy human individuals. Generated by immunoSEQ multiplex PCR, the TCRdb table keeps only in-frame clones and is missing some. Among a few million clones listed, more than 90% were seen once. The sample comprised naive CD4+ T cells sorted from blood. Subset specified: CD45RA+ positively selected. The origin of the receptors is a young man in good health.

On this clone itself: Other DNA sequences from this sample encode an identical CDR3 as well. V usage is TRBV27 and J usage is TRBJ2-2; no reliable D call. The germline V and J ends were trimmed by 6 bases and 1 base, with 3 bases remaining between them. The CDR3 loop spans 12 amino acids. CDR1 MNHEY and CDR2 SMNVEV come from the germline V gene (reference sequence). Written as DNA, the CDR3 is TGTGCCAGCAGACGGAACACCGGGGAGCTGTTTTTT. Translation gives CASRRNTGELFF.

This clone was counted once. This chain connects TRBV7-2 to TRBJ2-7; D not certain. CDR1 is SGHTA, CDR2 FQGNSA, per germline. V lost 3 bases and J 5 bases, leaving 14 bases between the germline ends. The CDR3 is made up of 14 amino acids. In DNA, the CDR3 is TGTGCCAGCAGCTTTCCTCAGGCCCCCAACGAGCAGTACTTC. Translating it yields CASSFPQAPNEQYF.

The chain has TRBV9 and TRBJ1-3; D unclear. V gave up 0 bases and J gave up 4 bases, with 14 bases separating them. The CDR3 has 16 amino acids. Germline CDR1 SGDLS, CDR2 YYNGEE. CDR3 loop: CASSVGLGDAGNTIYF. The CDR3 nucleotides are TGTGCCAGCAGCGTAGGACTGGGAGATGCCGGAAACACCATATATTTT.

A remark on this clone: The sample has other DNA sequences that encode this CDR3 too. This chain links TRBV6-5 with TRBJ2-7; D is ambiguous. Trimming took 5 bases from V and 4 from J, leaving 9 bases between them. The V gene's germline CDR1 is MNHEY and CDR2 SVGAGI. The CDR3 consists of 12 residues. Written as DNA, the CDR3 is TGTGCCAGCAGTACGGTCGGGTACGAGCAGTACTTC. Encoded protein: CASSTVGYEQYF.

This chain connects TRBV6-1 to TRBJ1-2, with 12 bases that match TRBD1. The CDR3 contains 15 residues. The germline V gene encodes CDR1 MNHNS and CDR2 SASEGT. V trimming: 6 bases; J trimming: 4 bases; junction bases outside the gene matches: 6. The CDR3 nucleotides read TGTGCCAGCAGGAAAGGGACAGGGGGCTTCTATGGCTACACCTTC. Protein sequence: CASRKGTGGFYGYTF.

The chain recombines TRBV7-8 with TRBJ2-7; tentatively, D is TRBD2 (5 bases). V lost 5 bases and J lost 3, with 17 bases in between. The CDR3 spans 15 residues. The germline V gene encodes CDR1 SGHVS and CDR2 FQNEAQ. The CDR3 DNA is TGTGCCAGCAGCGCTAGCTACGCAGCCCACTACGAGCAGTACTTC. Its translation is CASSASYAAHYEQYF.

This clone was seen just once. The chain couples TRBV19 to TRBJ1-4; D perhaps matches TRBD1 (5 bases). This CDR3 is 13 amino acids long. The germline CDR1 and CDR2 sequences are LNHDA and SQIVND (reference sequence). Trimming stripped 5 bases from V and 5 bases from J, with 9 bases between. CDR3 nucleotides: TGTGCCAGTAGTCGACAGTTCAATGAAAAACTGTTTTTT. Encoded protein: CASSRQFNEKLFF.

The chain couples TRBV6-5 to TRBJ1-1; D is unclear. V was clipped by 2 bases and J by 1 base, with 8 bases between them. The CDR3 is 14 amino acids. Germline values: CDR1 MNHEY, CDR2 SVGAGI. CDR3 residues: CASSYVNGNTEAFF. The CDR3 DNA follows: TGTGCCAGCAGTTACGTCAATGGGAACACTGAAGCTTTCTTT.